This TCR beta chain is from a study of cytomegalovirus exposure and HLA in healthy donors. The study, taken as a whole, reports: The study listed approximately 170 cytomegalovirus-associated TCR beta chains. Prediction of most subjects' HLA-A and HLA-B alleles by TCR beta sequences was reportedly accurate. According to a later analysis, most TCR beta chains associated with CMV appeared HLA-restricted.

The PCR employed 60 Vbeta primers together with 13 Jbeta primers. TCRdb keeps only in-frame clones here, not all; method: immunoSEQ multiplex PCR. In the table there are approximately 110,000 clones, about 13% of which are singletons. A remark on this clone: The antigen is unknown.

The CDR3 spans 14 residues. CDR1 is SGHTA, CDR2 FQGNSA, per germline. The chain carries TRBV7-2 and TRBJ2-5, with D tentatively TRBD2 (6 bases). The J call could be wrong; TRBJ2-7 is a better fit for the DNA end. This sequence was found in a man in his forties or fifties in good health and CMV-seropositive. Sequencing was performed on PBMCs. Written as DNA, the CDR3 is TGTGCCAGCAGCTTAGCGGGAGGAAGGAGCGAGCAGTACTTC. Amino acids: CASSLAGGRSEQYF.